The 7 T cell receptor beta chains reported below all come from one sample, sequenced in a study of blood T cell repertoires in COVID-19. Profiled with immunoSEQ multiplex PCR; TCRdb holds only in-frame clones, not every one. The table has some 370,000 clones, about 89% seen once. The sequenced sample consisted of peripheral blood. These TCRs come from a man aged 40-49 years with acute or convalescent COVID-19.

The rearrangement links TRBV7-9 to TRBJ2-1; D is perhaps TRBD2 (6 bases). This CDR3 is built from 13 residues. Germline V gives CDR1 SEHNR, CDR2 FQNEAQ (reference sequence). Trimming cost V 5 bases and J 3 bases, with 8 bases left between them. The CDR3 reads CASSRENYNEQFF. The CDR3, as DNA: TGTGCCAGCAGCCGGGAGAACTACAATGAGCAGTTCTTC.

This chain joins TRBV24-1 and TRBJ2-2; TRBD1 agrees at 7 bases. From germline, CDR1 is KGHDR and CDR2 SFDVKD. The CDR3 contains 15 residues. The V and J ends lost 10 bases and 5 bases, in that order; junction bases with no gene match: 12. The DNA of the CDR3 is TGTGCCACATTTCCCGGGACAGAACTTACCGGGGAGCTGTTTTTT. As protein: CATFPGTELTGELFF.

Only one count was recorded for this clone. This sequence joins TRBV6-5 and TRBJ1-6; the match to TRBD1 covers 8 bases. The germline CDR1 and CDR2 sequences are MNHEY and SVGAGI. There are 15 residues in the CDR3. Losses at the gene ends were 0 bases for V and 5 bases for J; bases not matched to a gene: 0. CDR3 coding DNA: TGTGCCAGCAGTTACTCACAGGGGGATAATTCACCCCTCCACTTT. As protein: CASSYSQGDNSPLHF.

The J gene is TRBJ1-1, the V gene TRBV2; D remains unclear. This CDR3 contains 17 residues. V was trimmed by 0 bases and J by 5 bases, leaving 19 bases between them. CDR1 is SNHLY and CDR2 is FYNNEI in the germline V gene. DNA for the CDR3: TGTGCCAGCAGTGAAGCGCCACGGGGATTAAGGTATACTGAAGCTTTCTTT. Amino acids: CASSEAPRGLRYTEAFF.

CDR3 sequence (DNA): TGTGCCAGCAGCCCCGGGCCTACAGGGGGCGCGTTCCACGAGCAGTACTTC. The encoded protein is CASSPGPTGGAFHEQYF. The chain links TRBV3-1 (or the pseudogene TRBV3-2) to TRBJ2-7, with TRBD1 matching over 9 bases. CDR3 size: 17 residues. CDR1 and CDR2 from the germline V gene are LGHDT and YNNKEL (reference sequence). The J segment lost 5 bases and the V segment lost 4 bases, leaving 15 bases of the junction unmatched.

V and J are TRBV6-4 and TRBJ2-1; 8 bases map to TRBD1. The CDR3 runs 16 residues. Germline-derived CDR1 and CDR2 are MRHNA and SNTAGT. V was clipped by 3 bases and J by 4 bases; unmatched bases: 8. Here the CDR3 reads CASSEDQGANYNEQFF. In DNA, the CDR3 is TGTGCCAGCAGTGAGGATCAGGGGGCTAATTACAATGAGCAGTTCTTC.

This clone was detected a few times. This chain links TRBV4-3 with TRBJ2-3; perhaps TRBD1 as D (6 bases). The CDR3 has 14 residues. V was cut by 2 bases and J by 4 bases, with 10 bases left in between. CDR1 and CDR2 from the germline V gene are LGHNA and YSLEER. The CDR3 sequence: CASSQISGADTQYF. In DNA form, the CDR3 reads TGCGCCAGCAGCCAAATATCAGGGGCAGATACGCAGTATTTT.